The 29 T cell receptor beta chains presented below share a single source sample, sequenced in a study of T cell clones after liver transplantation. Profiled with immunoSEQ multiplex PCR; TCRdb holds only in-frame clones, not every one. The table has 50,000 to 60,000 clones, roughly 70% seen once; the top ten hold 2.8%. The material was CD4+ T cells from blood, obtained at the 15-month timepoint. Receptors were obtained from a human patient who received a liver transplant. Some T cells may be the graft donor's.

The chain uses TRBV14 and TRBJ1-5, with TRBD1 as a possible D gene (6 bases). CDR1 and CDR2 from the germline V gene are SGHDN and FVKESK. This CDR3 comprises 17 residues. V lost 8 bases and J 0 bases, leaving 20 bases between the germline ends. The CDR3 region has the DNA TGTGCCAGCGGGCTGGACCACAGGGATAATAGCAATCAGCCCCAGCATTTT. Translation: CASGLDHRDNSNQPQHF.

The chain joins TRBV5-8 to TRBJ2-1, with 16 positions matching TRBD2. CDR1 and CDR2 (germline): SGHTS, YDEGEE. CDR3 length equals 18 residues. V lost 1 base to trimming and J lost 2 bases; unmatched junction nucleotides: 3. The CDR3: CASSLLGLAGGPYNEQFF. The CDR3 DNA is TGTGCCAGCAGCTTGTTGGGACTAGCGGGAGGGCCCTACAATGAGCAGTTCTTC.

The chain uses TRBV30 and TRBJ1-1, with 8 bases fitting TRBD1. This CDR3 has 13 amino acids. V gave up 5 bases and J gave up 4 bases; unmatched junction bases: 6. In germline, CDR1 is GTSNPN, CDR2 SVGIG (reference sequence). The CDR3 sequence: CAWSGQVGTEAFF. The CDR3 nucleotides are TGTGCCTGGTCGGGACAGGTCGGCACTGAAGCTTTCTTT. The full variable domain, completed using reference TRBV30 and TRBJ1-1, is SQTIHQWPATLVQPVGSPLSLECTVEGTSNPNLYWYRQAAGRGLQLLFYSVGIGQISSEVPQNLSASRPQDRQFILSSKKLLLSDSGFYLCAWSGQVGTEAFFGQGTRLTVV.

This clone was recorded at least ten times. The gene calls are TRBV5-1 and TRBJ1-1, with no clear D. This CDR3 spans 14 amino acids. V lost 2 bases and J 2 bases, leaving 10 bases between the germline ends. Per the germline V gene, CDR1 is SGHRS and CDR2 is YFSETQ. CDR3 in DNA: TGCGCCAGCAGCTTCGGGCCTACAAACACTGAAGCTTTCTTT. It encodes CASSFGPTNTEAFF.

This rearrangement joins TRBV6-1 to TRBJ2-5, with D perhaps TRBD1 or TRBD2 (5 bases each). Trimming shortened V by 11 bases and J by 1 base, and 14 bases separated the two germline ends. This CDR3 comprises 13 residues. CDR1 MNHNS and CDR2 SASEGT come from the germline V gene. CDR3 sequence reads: CAGGRDPQETQYF. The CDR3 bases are TGTGCCGGAGGCCGGGACCCCCAAGAGACCCAGTACTTC.

CDR3: CASSRGQTNEKLFF. The CDR3 coding sequence is TGTGCCAGCAGCCGAGGACAGACTAATGAAAAACTGTTTTTT. The rearrangement uses TRBV5-4 and TRBJ1-4, with a possible D match to TRBD1 (6 bases). Trimming removed 4 bases from V and 2 bases from J, with 9 bases in between. The CDR3 totals 14 residues. Germline V gene sequence: CDR1 SGHNT, CDR2 YYREEE (reference sequence).

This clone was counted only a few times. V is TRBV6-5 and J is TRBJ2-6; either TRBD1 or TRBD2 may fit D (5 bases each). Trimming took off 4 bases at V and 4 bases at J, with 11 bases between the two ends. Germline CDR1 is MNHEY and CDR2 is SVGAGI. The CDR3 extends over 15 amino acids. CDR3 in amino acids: CASSSGAQGANVLTF. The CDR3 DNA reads TGTGCCAGCAGTTCCGGGGCGCAAGGGGCCAACGTCCTGACTTTC.

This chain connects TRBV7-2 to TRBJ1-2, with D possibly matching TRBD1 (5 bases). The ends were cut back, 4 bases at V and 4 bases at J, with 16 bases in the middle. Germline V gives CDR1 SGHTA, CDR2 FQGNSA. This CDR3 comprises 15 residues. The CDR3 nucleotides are TGTGCCAGCAGCTCCCAGGCCGGGACTCCCTATGGCTACACCTTC. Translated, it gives CASSSQAGTPYGYTF.

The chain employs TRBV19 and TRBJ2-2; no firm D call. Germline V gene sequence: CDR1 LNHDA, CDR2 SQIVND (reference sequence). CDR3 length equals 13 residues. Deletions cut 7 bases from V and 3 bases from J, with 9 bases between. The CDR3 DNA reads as TGTGCCAGTAAGGAATGGGACACCGGGGAGCTGTTTTTT. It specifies CASKEWDTGELFF.

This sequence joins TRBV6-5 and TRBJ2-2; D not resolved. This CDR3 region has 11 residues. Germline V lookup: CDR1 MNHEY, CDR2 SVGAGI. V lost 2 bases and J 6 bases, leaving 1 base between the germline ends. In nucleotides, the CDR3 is TGTGCCAGCAGTTACCCCGGGGAGCTGTTTTTT. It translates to CASSYPGELFF.

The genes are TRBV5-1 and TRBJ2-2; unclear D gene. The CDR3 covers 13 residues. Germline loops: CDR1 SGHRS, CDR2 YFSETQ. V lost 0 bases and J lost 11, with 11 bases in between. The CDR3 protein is CASSLDLNIELFF. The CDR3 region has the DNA TGCGCCAGCAGCTTGGATCTGAACATCGAGCTGTTTTTT.

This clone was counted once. CDR3 sequence: CASSYRTGFDEQYF. DNA for the CDR3: TGTGCCAGCAGTTACCGGACAGGGTTCGACGAGCAGTACTTC. This chain links TRBV6-5 with TRBJ2-7, with TRBD1 matching over 8 bases. The ends lost 2 bases at V and 5 bases at J; junction bases unmatched: 5. This CDR3 spans 14 amino acids. CDR1 is MNHEY, CDR2 SVGAGI, per germline.

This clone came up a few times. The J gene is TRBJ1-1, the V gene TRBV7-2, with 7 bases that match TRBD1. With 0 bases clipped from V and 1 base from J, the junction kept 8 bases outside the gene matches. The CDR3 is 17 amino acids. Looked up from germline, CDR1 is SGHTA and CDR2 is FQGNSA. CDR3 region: CASSLAPQGSGNTEAFF. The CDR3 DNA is TGTGCCAGCAGCTTAGCGCCACAGGGGAGTGGGAACACTGAAGCTTTCTTT.

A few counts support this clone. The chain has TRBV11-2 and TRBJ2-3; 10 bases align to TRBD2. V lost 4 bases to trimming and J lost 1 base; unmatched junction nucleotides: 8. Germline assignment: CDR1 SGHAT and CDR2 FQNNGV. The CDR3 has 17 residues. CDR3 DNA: TGTGCCAGCAGCTCACATCGGGGGACTAGCGGCACAGATACGCAGTATTTT. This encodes CASSSHRGTSGTDTQYF.

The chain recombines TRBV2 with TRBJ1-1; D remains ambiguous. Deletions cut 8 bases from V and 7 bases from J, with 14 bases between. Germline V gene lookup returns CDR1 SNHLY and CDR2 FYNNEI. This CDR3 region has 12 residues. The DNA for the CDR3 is TGTGCCAGCTTAGAGAGTACTCTTGAAGCTTTCTTT. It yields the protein CASLESTLEAFF.

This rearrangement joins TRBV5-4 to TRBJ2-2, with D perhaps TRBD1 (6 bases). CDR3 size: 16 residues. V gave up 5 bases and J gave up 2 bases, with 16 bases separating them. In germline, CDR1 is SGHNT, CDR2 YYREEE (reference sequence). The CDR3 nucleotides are TGTGCCAGCAGGCACAGGGTCGGGAAAAACACCGGGGAGCTGTTTTTT. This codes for CASRHRVGKNTGELFF.

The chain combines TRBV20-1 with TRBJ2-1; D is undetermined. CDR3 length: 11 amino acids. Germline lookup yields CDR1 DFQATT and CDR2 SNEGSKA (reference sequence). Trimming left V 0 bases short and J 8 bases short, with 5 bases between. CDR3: CSARDHYEQFF. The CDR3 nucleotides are TGCAGTGCTAGAGATCATTATGAGCAGTTCTTC.

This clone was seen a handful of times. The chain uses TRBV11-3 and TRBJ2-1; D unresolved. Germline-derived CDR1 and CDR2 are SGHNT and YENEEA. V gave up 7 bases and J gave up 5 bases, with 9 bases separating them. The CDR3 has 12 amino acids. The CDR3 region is CASNSVHNEQFF. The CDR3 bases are TGTGCCAGCAATTCAGTCCACAATGAGCAGTTCTTC.

The CDR3 DNA reads TGTGCCAGCAGGGGGGATGCCGGGGAGCTGTTTTTT. Protein sequence: CASRGDAGELFF. This rearrangement joins TRBV2 to TRBJ2-2; either TRBD1 or TRBD2 may fit D (5 bases each). Trimming removed 6 bases at V and 6 bases at J, with 8 bases between. This CDR3 comprises 12 residues. Germline V gives CDR1 SNHLY, CDR2 FYNNEI.

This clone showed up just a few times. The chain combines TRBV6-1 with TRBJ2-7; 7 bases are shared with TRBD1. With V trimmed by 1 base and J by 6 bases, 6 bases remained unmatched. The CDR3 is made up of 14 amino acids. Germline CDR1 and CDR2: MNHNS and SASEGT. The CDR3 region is CASSEGDRISEQYF. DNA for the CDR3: TGTGCCAGCAGTGAAGGGGACAGAATATCCGAGCAGTACTTC.

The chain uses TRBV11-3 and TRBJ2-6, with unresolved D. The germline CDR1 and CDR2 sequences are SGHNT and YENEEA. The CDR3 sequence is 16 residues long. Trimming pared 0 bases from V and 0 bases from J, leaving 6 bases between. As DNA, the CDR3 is TGTGCCAGCAGCTTAGATTCCATCTCTGGGGCCAACGTCCTGACTTTC. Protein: CASSLDSISGANVLTF.

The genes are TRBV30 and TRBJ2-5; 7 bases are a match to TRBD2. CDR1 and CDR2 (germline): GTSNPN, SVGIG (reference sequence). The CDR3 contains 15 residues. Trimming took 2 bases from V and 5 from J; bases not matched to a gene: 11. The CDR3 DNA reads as TGTGCCTGGAGTACCTCTTTTTTGCGGGGGGAGACCCAGTACTTC. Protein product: CAWSTSFLRGETQYF.

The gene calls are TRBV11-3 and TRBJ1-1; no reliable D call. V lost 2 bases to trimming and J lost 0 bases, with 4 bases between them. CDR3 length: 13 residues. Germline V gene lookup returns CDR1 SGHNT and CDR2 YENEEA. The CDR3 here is CASSLHMNTEAFF. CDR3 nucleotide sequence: TGTGCCAGCAGCTTACACATGAACACTGAAGCTTTCTTT.

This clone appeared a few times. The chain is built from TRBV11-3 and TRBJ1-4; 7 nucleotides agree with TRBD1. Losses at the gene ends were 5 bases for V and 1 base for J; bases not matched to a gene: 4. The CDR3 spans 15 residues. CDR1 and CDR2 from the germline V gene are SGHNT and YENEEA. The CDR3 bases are TGTGCCAGCAGCATACAGGGGAGAACTAATGAAAAACTGTTTTTT. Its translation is CASSIQGRTNEKLFF.

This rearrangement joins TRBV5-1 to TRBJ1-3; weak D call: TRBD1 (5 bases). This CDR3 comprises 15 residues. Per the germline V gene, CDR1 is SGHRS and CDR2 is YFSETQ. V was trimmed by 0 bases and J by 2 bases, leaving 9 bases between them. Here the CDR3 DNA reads TGCGCCAGCAGCTTGGTAGGGGACGCTGGAAACACCATATATTTT. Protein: CASSLVGDAGNTIYF. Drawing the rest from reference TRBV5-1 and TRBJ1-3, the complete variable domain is KAGVTQTPRYLIKTRGQQVTLSCSPISGHRSVSWYQQTPGQGLQFLFEYFSETQRNKGNFPGRFSGRQFSNSRSEMNVSTLELGDSALYLCASSLVGDAGNTIYFGEGSWLTVV.

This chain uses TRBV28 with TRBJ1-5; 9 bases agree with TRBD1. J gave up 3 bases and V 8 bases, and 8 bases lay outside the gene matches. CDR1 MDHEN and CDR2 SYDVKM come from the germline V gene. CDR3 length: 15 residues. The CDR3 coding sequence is TGTGCCAGCGGCGGGGGGACAGGGAACAATCAGCCCCAGCATTTT. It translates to CASGGGTGNNQPQHF.

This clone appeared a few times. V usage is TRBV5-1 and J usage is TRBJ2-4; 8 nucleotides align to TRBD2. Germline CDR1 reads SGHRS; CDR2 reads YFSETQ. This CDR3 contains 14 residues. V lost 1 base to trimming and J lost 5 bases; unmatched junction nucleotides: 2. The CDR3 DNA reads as TGCGCCAGCAGCTTGAATAGCGGGGAAAACATTCAGTACTTC. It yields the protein CASSLNSGENIQYF.

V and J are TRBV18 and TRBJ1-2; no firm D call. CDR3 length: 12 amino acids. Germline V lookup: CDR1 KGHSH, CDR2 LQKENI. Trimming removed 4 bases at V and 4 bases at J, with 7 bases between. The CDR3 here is CASSQERYGYTF. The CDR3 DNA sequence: TGTGCCAGCTCACAGGAACGCTATGGCTACACCTTC.

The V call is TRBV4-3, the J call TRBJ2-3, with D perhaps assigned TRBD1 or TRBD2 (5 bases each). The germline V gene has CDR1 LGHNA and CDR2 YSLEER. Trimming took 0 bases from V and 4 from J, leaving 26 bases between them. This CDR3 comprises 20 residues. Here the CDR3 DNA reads TGCGCCAGCAGCCAAGAACATTCGTATAATCGGCCACTGGGGGCAGATACGCAGTATTTT. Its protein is CASSQEHSYNRPLGADTQYF.